The 30 T cell receptor beta chains reported below all come from one sample, sequenced in a study of control samples from healthy donors and cancer patients (dated by TCRdb to the early 2020s). The library came from the immunoSEQ multiplex PCR assay. TCRdb took this table from immuneACCESS and kept in-frame rearrangements with V and J called. Such tables lack part of the clones; where checked against another copy, unresolved V genes explain under half of the gap, and the rest is unexplained. The sample has tens of thousands of clones on record, about 92% of them singletons. The ten largest make up 5% to 7% of the sample. Sequencing was performed on PBMCs. All receptors come from a man in his 60s with colorectal cancer.

The chain links TRBV5-6 to TRBJ2-1; D might be TRBD1 (6 bases). This CDR3 is 16 amino acids long. V lost 1 base and J 7 bases, leaving 18 bases between the germline ends. Germline CDR1 and CDR2: SGHDT and YYEEEE. The CDR3 DNA sequence: TGTGCCAGCAGCTTGTTAGGACAGTTGGAGTCGAATGAGCAGTTCTTC. Translating gives CASSLLGQLESNEQFF.

The chain is built from TRBV5-1 and TRBJ1-3, with 8 bases identical to TRBD1. CDR1 SGHRS and CDR2 YFSETQ come from the germline V gene. V gave up 4 bases and J gave up 4 bases; unmatched junction bases: 4. The CDR3 has 14 residues. The CDR3 region is CASSTGQGGNTIYF. CDR3 nucleotides: TGCGCCAGCAGCACCGGACAGGGAGGAAACACCATATATTTT.

This chain links TRBV3-1 (or the pseudogene TRBV3-2) with TRBJ2-2, with a tentative D call TRBD1 (6 bases). V lost 5 bases and J 0 bases, leaving 16 bases between the germline ends. CDR1 LGHDT and CDR2 YNNKEL come from the germline V gene (reference sequence). The CDR3 is 17 amino acids. CDR3 sequence: CASSNRGQLTNTGELFF. The DNA for the CDR3 is TGTGCCAGCAGCAACCGAGGACAGCTAACGAACACCGGGGAGCTGTTTTTT.

The V call is TRBV4-1, the J call TRBJ1-5; no clear D. This CDR3 has 15 amino acids. Germline V gives CDR1 MGHRA, CDR2 YSYEKL. Trimming took 0 bases from V and 4 from J, leaving 10 bases between them. The CDR3 region is CASSQDGSQNQPQHF. In nucleotides, the CDR3 is TGCGCCAGCAGCCAAGATGGCAGTCAGAATCAGCCCCAGCATTTT.

Comments on this clone: At the DNA level, this CDR3 is encoded by other sequences in the same sample as well. The chain couples TRBV11-2 to TRBJ1-1; D gene ambiguous. This CDR3 spans 13 amino acids. From germline, CDR1 is SGHAT and CDR2 FQNNGV. Trimming shortened V by 2 bases and J by 1 base, and 5 bases separated the two germline ends. CDR3 in DNA: TGTGCCAGCAGCTTAAGGGAGAACACTGAAGCTTTCTTT. It is translated as CASSLRENTEAFF.

In nucleotides, the CDR3 is TGTGCTAGTGGGACAACTGGGACAGGGTCCGGAGAGCAGTACTTC. Protein product: CASGTTGTGSGEQYF. This chain links TRBV12-5 with TRBJ2-7; 9 bases align to TRBD1. The CDR3 covers 15 residues. V shed 6 bases and J 7 bases; nucleotides not matched to a gene: 13. CDR1 is LGHNT, CDR2 FRNRAP, per germline.

The genes are TRBV6-5 and TRBJ1-5; D call uncertain. The CDR3 is 16 amino acids. V lost 0 bases, J lost 0 bases, and 9 bases lay in between. Germline V gene lookup returns CDR1 MNHEY and CDR2 SVGAGI. The CDR3 sequence: CASSYSHRFSNQPQHF. CDR3 DNA: TGTGCCAGCAGTTACTCGCACCGATTTAGCAATCAGCCCCAGCATTTT.

V and J are TRBV5-1 and TRBJ1-4; D perhaps matches TRBD1 (6 bases). The CDR3 consists of 15 residues. Trimming stripped 4 bases from V and 7 bases from J, with 17 bases between. Germline V gene lookup returns CDR1 SGHRS and CDR2 YFSETQ. The CDR3 DNA is TGCGCCAGCAGCCAGGGGTCAGGCCAAATTGAAAAACTGTTTTTT. Amino acid sequence: CASSQGSGQIEKLFF.

This clone appeared a single time. This rearrangement joins TRBV5-1 to TRBJ2-5; D possibly corresponds to TRBD1 (7 bases). Germline V gene data show CDR1 as SGHRS and CDR2 as YFSETQ. CDR3 length equals 15 residues. With 2 bases removed from V and 1 base from J, the gap between germline ends came to 12 bases. The CDR3 protein is CASSFTGDFQETQYF. DNA for the CDR3: TGCGCCAGCAGCTTTACAGGGGACTTCCAAGAGACCCAGTACTTC.

In its sample, this clone was seen a few times. Other DNA sequences in the same sample also yield this CDR3. The genes are TRBV18 and TRBJ2-7; D not certain. Germline V lookup: CDR1 KGHSH, CDR2 LQKENI. Trimming removed 2 bases from V and 4 bases from J, with 6 bases in between. CDR3 length equals 12 residues. CDR3 nucleotides: TGTGCCAGCTCACCAGGCAGGTACGAGCAGTACTTC. It specifies CASSPGRYEQYF.

The chain carries TRBV5-6 and TRBJ2-3, with TRBD2 identical over 7 bases. Germline V gene sequence: CDR1 SGHDT, CDR2 YYEEEE. This CDR3 spans 17 amino acids. V was clipped by 0 bases and J by 2 bases; unmatched bases: 9. CDR3 coding DNA: TGTGCCAGCAGCTTGGGGGAGGGGCAGTTCCTCACAGATACGCAGTATTTT. Amino acid sequence: CASSLGEGQFLTDTQYF.

The chain is built from TRBV6-5 and TRBJ1-1; 8 bases are shared with TRBD1. Germline lookup yields CDR1 MNHEY and CDR2 SVGAGI. The CDR3 consists of 15 residues. V was clipped by 0 bases and J by 3 bases; unmatched bases: 3. DNA of the CDR3: TGTGCCAGCAGTTACTCGGGACAGGCTCACACTGAAGCTTTCTTT. The encoded protein is CASSYSGQAHTEAFF.

This chain connects TRBV6-5 to TRBJ1-2; D possibly corresponds to TRBD1 (6 bases). This CDR3 is built from 14 residues. Germline-derived CDR1 and CDR2 are MNHEY and SVGAGI. With 6 bases removed from V and 4 bases from J, the gap between germline ends came to 15 bases. The CDR3 coding sequence is TGTGCCAGCAGCTCCCAGGGGCGCTTCTATGGCTACACCTTC. Translation gives CASSSQGRFYGYTF.

This chain links TRBV5-6 with TRBJ2-7; D may be TRBD1 (5 bases). The germline V gene has CDR1 SGHDT and CDR2 YYEEEE. The CDR3 sequence is 15 residues long. V shed 4 bases and J shed 0 bases, with 14 bases lying between them. The CDR3: CASSLTGPFSYEQYF. DNA of the CDR3: TGTGCCAGCAGCCTTACAGGCCCCTTCTCCTACGAGCAGTACTTC.

The DNA for the CDR3 is TGCGCCAGCAGCCCCAGGGCCAACCCCACAGATACGCAGTATTTT. Translated, it gives CASSPRANPTDTQYF. The V gene is TRBV4-1, the J gene TRBJ2-3; possibly TRBD1 for D (5 bases). V was shortened by 4 bases and J by 2 bases, with 13 bases between the two germline ends. This CDR3 comprises 15 residues. The V gene's germline CDR1 is MGHRA and CDR2 YSYEKL.

This clone is a singleton in its sample. The J gene is TRBJ2-5, the V gene TRBV9, with D maybe TRBD1 (5 bases). Germline V CDR1 and CDR2: SGDLS, YYNGEE. This CDR3 is 16 amino acids long. V shed 0 bases and J shed 1 base, with 13 bases lying between them. The chain's CDR3 is CASSVGQGSAQETQYF. The CDR3 DNA reads as TGTGCCAGCAGCGTAGGGCAGGGAAGCGCCCAAGAGACCCAGTACTTC.

V usage is TRBV15 and J usage is TRBJ1-5; TRBD1 is a possible D gene (6 bases). Deletions cut 6 bases from V and 7 bases from J, with 19 bases between. The length of the CDR3 is 15 residues. Germline V gene lookup returns CDR1 LNHNV and CDR2 YYDKDF (reference sequence). The CDR3 DNA reads TGTGCCACCAGTCTCCGAGGGCAGGGGAGGCAGCCCCAGCATTTT. Translated, it gives CATSLRGQGRQPQHF.

The chain links TRBV7-2 to TRBJ2-3, with 12 nucleotides matching TRBD2. Germline V gene lookup returns CDR1 SGHTA and CDR2 FQGNSA. V was pared by 2 bases and J by 3 bases, with 9 bases of the junction left unmatched. The CDR3 totals 18 residues. This CDR3 reads CASSLRTSGGRGTDTQYF. Here the CDR3 DNA reads TGTGCCAGCAGCTTAAGAACTAGCGGGGGGAGGGGTACAGATACGCAGTATTTT.

V usage is TRBV3-1 (or the pseudogene TRBV3-2) and J usage is TRBJ2-2; 7 bases are shared with TRBD1. V dropped 6 bases and J dropped 4; count of bases not matched to a gene: 5. This CDR3 spans 14 amino acids. Germline lookup yields CDR1 LGHDT and CDR2 YNNKEL (reference sequence). The CDR3, as DNA: TGTGCCAGCAGGTCGACAGGGAGCACCGGGGAGCTGTTTTTT. Its protein product is CASRSTGSTGELFF.

The chain combines TRBV14 with TRBJ1-2; D is undetermined. The CDR3 is made up of 13 amino acids. V dropped 3 bases and J dropped 2 bases, with 7 bases sitting between them. The germline CDR1 and CDR2 sequences are SGHDN and FVKESK. The CDR3 is CASSQGGNYGYTF. CDR3 DNA sequence: TGTGCCAGCAGCCAGGGCGGAAACTATGGCTACACCTTC.

This clone qualifies as medium-sized. The chain joins TRBV6-4 to TRBJ1-6; TRBD1 matches 7 bases. This CDR3 comprises 14 residues. CDR1 and CDR2 (germline): MRHNA, SNTAGT. Trimming took 3 bases from V and 8 from J; bases not matched to a gene: 4. For the CDR3, the DNA is TGTGCCAGCAGTGAAACAGGGGAGTATTCACCCCTCCACTTT. Translated, it gives CASSETGEYSPLHF.

The chain has TRBV5-1 and TRBJ1-1, with 8 bases aligning to TRBD1. Germline V gene sequence: CDR1 SGHRS, CDR2 YFSETQ. J gave up 1 base and V 4 bases, and 6 bases lay outside the gene matches. The CDR3 length is 15 residues. The CDR3 DNA is TGCGCCAGCAGCAGGACCGGGACAGGGAACACTGAAGCTTTCTTT. The encoded protein is CASSRTGTGNTEAFF.

This chain joins TRBV5-1 and TRBJ2-1; 9 bases line up with TRBD1. V was clipped by 3 bases and J by 4 bases; unmatched bases: 5. CDR1 is SGHRS, CDR2 YFSETQ, per germline. There are 15 residues in the CDR3. The chain's CDR3 is CASSSGTGNYNEQFF. CDR3 bases: TGCGCCAGCAGCTCGGGGACAGGGAATTACAATGAGCAGTTCTTC.

The V and J genes are TRBV6-2 or TRBV6-3 and TRBJ1-1; no definite D call. Germline V gene data show CDR1 as MNHEY and CDR2 as SVGEGT. The CDR3 covers 16 residues. With 4 bases removed from V and 0 bases from J, the gap between germline ends came to 15 bases. The CDR3, as DNA: TGTGCCAGCAGTTCACTTCACAGCCTTCTGAACACTGAAGCTTTCTTT. This sequence encodes CASSSLHSLLNTEAFF.

The V and J genes are TRBV19 and TRBJ2-2, with TRBD2 matching over 10 bases. This CDR3 spans 17 amino acids. With 6 bases clipped from V and 5 bases from J, the junction kept 12 bases outside the gene matches. From germline, CDR1 is LNHDA and CDR2 SQIVND (reference sequence). CDR3 sequence reads: CASRGPDSGGRTGELFF. CDR3 sequence (DNA): TGTGCCAGTAGGGGCCCCGATAGCGGGGGGCGTACCGGGGAGCTGTTTTTT. The full variable domain, in which reference TRBV19 and TRBJ2-2 provide the parts outside the CDR3, is DGGITQSPKYLFRKEGQNVTLSCEQNLNHDAMYWYRQDPGQGLRLIYYSQIVNDFQKGDIAEGYSVSREKKESFPLTVTSAQKNPTAFYLCASRGPDSGGRTGELFFGEGSRLTVL.

J is TRBJ2-5 and V is TRBV7-3; 8 nucleotides align to TRBD2. Trimming cost V 5 bases and J 5 bases; bases outside gene matches: 7. The germline V gene has CDR1 SGHTA and CDR2 FQGTGA. The CDR3 has 14 amino acids. CDR3 sequence: CASSPGGAWETQYF. As DNA, the CDR3 is TGTGCCAGCAGCCCGGGGGGGGCCTGGGAGACCCAGTACTTC.

The rearrangement joins TRBV2 to TRBJ1-1; possible D gene TRBD1, 6 bases. V was shortened by 8 bases and J by 4 bases, with 14 bases between the two germline ends. Per germline, CDR1 SNHLY and CDR2 FYNNEI. The CDR3 totals 13 residues. CDR3 protein: CASSTGFGTEAFF. DNA for the CDR3: TGTGCCAGCTCCACAGGGTTTGGCACTGAAGCTTTCTTT.

The rearrangement links TRBV5-1 to TRBJ2-5, with TRBD2 matching over 12 bases. Germline-derived CDR1 and CDR2 are SGHRS and YFSETQ. V shed 0 bases and J 5 bases; nucleotides not matched to a gene: 8. The CDR3 contains 17 residues. DNA of the CDR3: TGCGCCAGCAGCTTGGGAGGACTAGCGGGGCCAAGGGAGACCCAGTACTTC. It is translated as CASSLGGLAGPRETQYF. The whole variable domain, filled in from reference TRBV5-1 and TRBJ2-5, reads KAGVTQTPRYLIKTRGQQVTLSCSPISGHRSVSWYQQTPGQGLQFLFEYFSETQRNKGNFPGRFSGRQFSNSRSEMNVSTLELGDSALYLCASSLGGLAGPRETQYFGPGTRLLVL.

V is TRBV12-5 and J is TRBJ2-1; TRBD2 matches at 7 bases. Losses at the gene ends were 1 base for V and 7 bases for J; bases not matched to a gene: 7. Per germline, CDR1 LGHNT and CDR2 FRNRAP. CDR3 length: 15 residues. The CDR3 is CASGLGWGEGNEQFF. In nucleotides, the CDR3 is TGTGCTAGTGGTTTGGGATGGGGGGAGGGGAATGAGCAGTTCTTC.

The chain's CDR3 is CSVGWGQGAYEQYF. The CDR3 DNA follows: TGCAGCGTTGGTTGGGGACAGGGGGCATACGAGCAGTACTTC. The chain links TRBV29-1 to TRBJ2-7, with 12 nucleotides matching TRBD1. CDR1 is SQVTM, CDR2 ANQGSEA, per germline. This CDR3 region has 14 residues. Trimming took 4 bases from V and 4 from J; bases not matched to a gene: 5.